The 14 T cell receptor beta chains presented below share a single source sample, sequenced in a study of Ad26.COV2.S vaccination and SARS-CoV-2 variants. Specified treatment: some 20 received Ad26.COV2.S at low or high dose, single or two shots; several received placebo; per-sample allocation not given. Sampling was done on day 63 after the first vaccine or placebo injection. Clones were sequenced by immunoSEQ multiplex PCR, and TCRdb holds only the in-frame ones, with some missing. The data hold about 680,000 clones, with 89% observed a single time. Source: peripheral blood, taken in a trial of Ad26.COV2.S vaccine versus placebo. These TCRs come from a person aged 18 to 65 who received the Ad26.COV2.S COVID-19 vaccine or a placebo.

This chain links TRBV12-5 with TRBJ1-1; 8 bases match TRBD1. V was clipped by 0 bases and J by 1 base; unmatched bases: 10. Germline V gives CDR1 LGHNT, CDR2 FRNRAP. The CDR3 runs 18 residues. The CDR3 spells CASGLVSPGTGTNTEAFF. The DNA for the CDR3 is TGTGCTAGTGGTTTGGTATCCCCCGGGACAGGCACGAACACTGAAGCTTTCTTT.

The V gene is TRBV10-3, the J gene TRBJ1-2; 9 bases agree with TRBD1. Losses at the gene ends were 5 bases for V and 2 bases for J; bases not matched to a gene: 9. The CDR3 runs to 16 residues. The germline V gene has CDR1 ENHRY and CDR2 SYGVKD. The CDR3 region has the DNA TGTGCCATCAGTACCGGGACAGGGAGTACAAACTATGGCTACACCTTC. Translated, it gives CAISTGTGSTNYGYTF.

This rearrangement joins TRBV3-1 (or the pseudogene TRBV3-2) to TRBJ2-5; TRBD2 aligns across 8 bases. The trim removed 4 bases at V and 3 bases at J, leaving 10 bases unmatched. The CDR3 runs to 16 residues. The germline gives CDR1 LGHDT, CDR2 YNNKEL (reference sequence). The CDR3 loop is CASSLGVAGFEETQYF. In DNA form, the CDR3 reads TGTGCCAGCAGCCTCGGGGTAGCGGGGTTCGAAGAGACCCAGTACTTC.

This rearrangement joins TRBV14 to TRBJ1-1, with 9 nucleotides matching TRBD1. The CDR3 sequence is 14 residues long. The germline V gene has CDR1 SGHDN and CDR2 FVKESK. Trimming took 6 bases from V and 5 from J; bases not matched to a gene: 7. The DNA of the CDR3 is TGTGCCAGCAGTTATACAGGGGGCAGAACTGAAGCTTTCTTT. This gives the protein CASSYTGGRTEAFF.

This sequence joins TRBV7-6 and TRBJ2-5, with D tentatively TRBD1 (5 bases). With 0 bases removed from V and 2 bases from J, the gap between germline ends came to 10 bases. The germline CDR1 and CDR2 sequences are SGHVS and FNYEAQ. The CDR3 length is 15 residues. CDR3 bases: TGTGCCAGCAGCTTAGCCTGGACACCTCAAGAGACCCAGTACTTC. It encodes CASSLAWTPQETQYF.

The chain links TRBV2 to TRBJ1-4, with 7 bases aligning to TRBD1. This CDR3 has 14 amino acids. The ends lost 6 bases at V and 3 bases at J; junction bases unmatched: 4. Looked up from germline, CDR1 is SNHLY and CDR2 is FYNNEI. In DNA, the CDR3 is TGTGCCAGCAGGCTCAGGGGGGCTAATGAAAAACTGTTTTTT. Its translation is CASRLRGANEKLFF.

The CDR3 reads CASSFPRGLNYGYTF. CDR3 in DNA: TGTGCCAGCAGTTTCCCCCGGGGCCTTAACTATGGCTACACCTTC. The chain links TRBV6-6 to TRBJ1-2; tentative D call: TRBD1 (5 bases). Germline CDR1 MNHNY, CDR2 SVGAGI (reference sequence). The CDR3 sequence is 15 residues long. V lost 4 bases and J lost 1, with 13 bases in between.

This clone showed up just once. This chain joins TRBV3-1 (or the pseudogene TRBV3-2) and TRBJ1-1; maybe TRBD1 (5 bases). Germline CDR1 LGHDT, CDR2 YNNKEL (reference sequence). The CDR3 is made up of 14 amino acids. V was trimmed by 4 bases and J by 3 bases, leaving 12 bases between them. The CDR3 nucleotides read TGTGCCAGCAGCCCGAGGGGTGCGGACACTGAAGCTTTCTTT. It translates to CASSPRGADTEAFF.

DNA for the CDR3: TGTGCCAGCAGCTTATTACAGCCTTGTGGCAATCAGCCCCAGCATTTT. Translated: CASSLLQPCGNQPQHF. The J gene is TRBJ1-5, the V gene TRBV11-3; D remains ambiguous. Trimming removed 2 bases from V and 2 bases from J, with 13 bases in between. The CDR3 loop spans 16 amino acids. Looked up from germline, CDR1 is SGHNT and CDR2 is YENEEA.

This clone was seen once. This chain's CDR3 is CASSDRDYLTGELFF. DNA for the CDR3: TGTGCCAGCAGCGACCGGGACTACCTCACCGGGGAGCTGTTTTTT. The V call is TRBV13, the J call TRBJ2-2, with 7 bases fitting TRBD2. The CDR3 is 15 amino acids. J lost 4 bases, V lost 5 bases, and 7 bases had no gene match. Germline loops: CDR1 PRHDT, CDR2 FYEKMQ (reference sequence).

The CDR3 loop reads CASFRRISLVSSGNTEAFF. The CDR3 nucleotides read TGTGCCAGTTTCCGTAGGATTAGCTTGGTGAGTAGTGGGAACACTGAAGCTTTCTTT. This chain connects TRBV19 to TRBJ1-1; D gene unclear. The CDR3 contains 19 residues. Looked up from germline, CDR1 is LNHDA and CDR2 is SQIVND (reference sequence). V lost 8 bases and J 1 base, leaving 29 bases between the germline ends.

This chain links TRBV6-5 with TRBJ2-7; a possible D gene is TRBD1 (5 bases). From germline, CDR1 is MNHEY and CDR2 SVGAGI. Trimming removed 6 bases at V and 6 bases at J, with 12 bases between. The CDR3 spans 12 residues. CDR3 amino acids: CASRRTGSEQYF. The CDR3 bases are TGTGCCAGCAGGCGTACAGGCTCCGAGCAGTACTTC.

V and J are TRBV5-1 and TRBJ2-3; D is possibly TRBD1 (5 bases). The CDR3 has 18 amino acids. Germline V CDR1 and CDR2: SGHRS, YFSETQ. V was cut by 1 base and J by 0 bases, with 18 bases left in between. CDR3 nucleotides: TGCGCCAGCAGCTTGCAGCCGCAGGGTTTCTCTAGCACAGATACGCAGTATTTT. It codes for CASSLQPQGFSSTDTQYF.

This clone was counted only a few times. The V call is TRBV6-6, the J call TRBJ2-5; 11 nucleotides line up with TRBD1. The CDR3 spans 15 residues. The V gene's germline CDR1 is MNHNY and CDR2 SVGAGI (reference sequence). With 2 bases clipped from V and 5 bases from J, the junction kept 4 bases outside the gene matches. The chain's CDR3 is CASSYEGQGVETQYF. As DNA, the CDR3 is TGTGCCAGCAGTTACGAGGGACAGGGGGTCGAGACCCAGTACTTC.